Only one count was recorded for the clone carrying this T cell receptor beta chain. Antigen specificity is unknown. The germline V gene encodes CDR1 SGHRS and CDR2 YFSETQ. V gave up 2 bases and J gave up 4 bases; unmatched junction bases: 14. The CDR3 consists of 17 residues. This sample is part of a study of OX40 agonist ivuxolimab in advanced cancers. Findings and limits, study-wide: Clonal expansion by week 6 occurred in CD4+ and CD8+ blood T cells (at 0.1 to 3.0 mg/kg).

The table came from immunoSEQ multiplex PCR; TCRdb's copy has only in-frame clones and leaves some out. This table holds approximately 77,000 clones, 85% found once. This rearrangement joins TRBV5-1 to TRBJ1-1; TRBD1 aligns across 7 bases. The input for sequencing was CD4+ or CD8+ T cells sorted from blood, taken in a trial of the OX40 agonist ivuxolimab. The receptor was isolated from an adult with an advanced solid tumor such as melanoma, head and neck, liver or kidney cancer. The CDR3: CASSFIQGGTGVTEAFF. The CDR3 DNA reads TGCGCCAGCAGCTTTATCCAGGGAGGCACAGGGGTCACTGAAGCTTTCTTT.